The source of this T cell receptor (beta chain) is a study of identical twins. All of the donors were Caucasians in good health. TCRdb processed the 5' RACE reads anew with MiXCR; each CDR3 protein has one entry. The sample includes 400,000 to 500,000 distinct CDR3 sequences, 14% of them seen just once. This clonotype was detected ten times or more. What it binds is unknown. Study conclusions and caveats: Memory repertoires lacked the insertion deficit that abundant cord blood beta clonotypes showed.

Germline assignment: CDR1 SQVTM and CDR2 ANQGSEA. The CDR3 is made up of 13 amino acids. Trimming removed 6 bases from V and 0 bases from J, with 8 bases in between. Another study also made use of these data, one on yellow fever vaccine responses in identical twins.

The specimen was CD4+ T cells sorted from blood. The receptor was derived from a woman between 18 and 29 years old in good health. V is TRBV29-1 and J is TRBJ2-2; D assignment may be TRBD1 or TRBD2 (6 bases each). CDR3 coding DNA: TGCAGCGTAGGGGGGACGAACACCGGGGAGCTGTTTTTT. This codes for CSVGGTNTGELFF.